The 24 T cell receptor beta chains below come from one sample, sequenced in a study of cytomegalovirus exposure and HLA in healthy donors. 13 Jbeta primers and 60 Vbeta primers were used for the PCR. The method was immunoSEQ multiplex PCR; TCRdb's version includes in-frame clones alone and lacks a portion of them. The sample has 110,000 or so clones; approximately 74% are singletons. The sequenced sample consisted of PBMCs. The receptor set was obtained from a woman in her forties in good health and CMV-seropositive.

The chain uses TRBV7-2 and TRBJ1-2; D ambiguous. This CDR3 contains 14 residues. V lost 2 bases and J 4 bases, leaving 11 bases between the germline ends. CDR1 is SGHTA and CDR2 is FQGNSA in the germline V gene. CDR3 nucleotides: TGTGCCAGCAGCTTACACTTCGAGTCCTATGGCTACACCTTC. Translation: CASSLHFESYGYTF.

The chain carries TRBV27 and TRBJ1-1; maybe TRBD1 (5 bases). Trimming took off 5 bases at V and 5 bases at J, with 15 bases between the two ends. This CDR3 has 14 residues. Germline assignment: CDR1 MNHEY and CDR2 SMNVEV (reference sequence). The CDR3 loop is CASSHGGGDTEAFF. CDR3 in DNA: TGTGCCAGCAGTCATGGAGGAGGGGATACTGAAGCTTTCTTT.

The chain uses TRBV9 and TRBJ1-2; TRBD1 aligns across 10 bases. In germline, CDR1 is SGDLS, CDR2 YYNGEE. The CDR3 extends over 14 amino acids. V was clipped by 5 bases and J by 4 bases; unmatched bases: 5. CDR3 bases: TGTGCCAGCAGGGAGGACAGGGGGAGCTATGGCTACACCTTC. It is translated as CASREDRGSYGYTF.

The V and J genes are TRBV4-3 and TRBJ2-3, with D unresolved. Trimming cost V 2 bases and J 2 bases, with 5 bases left between them. The CDR3 runs to 13 residues. Germline V gene lookup returns CDR1 LGHNA and CDR2 YSLEER. CDR3 in amino acids: CASSQQATDTQYF. CDR3 sequence (DNA): TGCGCCAGCAGCCAACAGGCCACAGATACGCAGTATTTT.

The chain links TRBV6-1 to TRBJ2-7, with 7 bases lining up with TRBD1. This CDR3 contains 14 residues. CDR1 is MNHNS and CDR2 is SASEGT in the germline V gene. V lost 3 bases to trimming and J lost 6 bases; unmatched junction nucleotides: 8. The CDR3 protein is CASSEVQGFSEQYF. CDR3 in DNA: TGTGCCAGCAGTGAGGTACAGGGGTTCTCCGAGCAGTACTTC.

J is TRBJ1-5 and V is TRBV4-2; TRBD1 is a possible D gene (5 bases). CDR1 and CDR2 (germline): LGHNA, YNFKEQ. The CDR3 sequence is 14 residues long. V lost 4 bases and J lost 2, with 9 bases in between. The CDR3: CASSPPGGNQPQHF. In nucleotides, the CDR3 is TGTGCCAGCAGCCCTCCGGGGGGCAATCAGCCCCAGCATTTT.

J is TRBJ2-1 and V is TRBV9, with 10 nucleotides matching TRBD2. The germline V gene encodes CDR1 SGDLS and CDR2 YYNGEE. The V segment lost 3 bases and the J segment 1 base; nucleotides outside the gene matches: 4. CDR3 length: 16 amino acids. CDR3 loop: CASSARAGGSYNEQFF. CDR3 nucleotides: TGTGCCAGCAGCGCAAGAGCGGGGGGGTCCTACAATGAGCAGTTCTTC.

J is TRBJ2-7 and V is TRBV10-3; 7 bases align to TRBD1. The CDR3 covers 14 residues. The V gene's germline CDR1 is ENHRY and CDR2 SYGVKD. J lost 3 bases, V lost 5 bases, and 7 bases had no gene match. In DNA, the CDR3 is TGTGCCATCAGTCTAGGGACAGAACTCTACGAGCAGTACTTC. Residues: CAISLGTELYEQYF.

This clone has just a few counts. V usage is TRBV4-1 and J usage is TRBJ1-1; 8 bases are shared with TRBD1. Germline V lookup: CDR1 MGHRA, CDR2 YSYEKL. The V and J ends lost 1 base and 1 base, in that order; junction bases with no gene match: 8. The CDR3 runs to 17 residues. The CDR3 here is CASSQAYGTGENTEAFF. CDR3 DNA: TGCGCCAGCAGCCAAGCATACGGGACAGGAGAGAACACTGAAGCTTTCTTT.

With regard to this clone: This sample includes further DNA sequences coding for the same CDR3. V is TRBV7-9 and J is TRBJ1-1; 7 nucleotides match TRBD1. The CDR3 runs to 14 residues. V trimming: 3 bases; J trimming: 0 bases; junction bases outside the gene matches: 1. From germline, CDR1 is SEHNR and CDR2 FQNEAQ (reference sequence). CDR3 amino acids: CASSFGQVNTEAFF. The CDR3 DNA sequence: TGTGCCAGCAGCTTTGGACAGGTGAACACTGAAGCTTTCTTT.

This rearrangement joins TRBV19 to TRBJ2-1; TRBD2 agrees at 7 bases. Trimming removed 10 bases from V and 3 bases from J; junction bases left unmatched: 15. Looked up from germline, CDR1 is LNHDA and CDR2 is SQIVND (reference sequence). The CDR3 is 16 amino acids. CDR3 sequence: CATRRPSGTYYNEQFF. CDR3 nucleotides: TGTGCCACCCGCCGCCCTAGCGGCACCTACTACAATGAGCAGTTCTTC.

This chain uses TRBV23-1 with TRBJ1-4; 11 bases align to TRBD1. TRBV23-1 is assigned to the ORF class and has an uncertain function. The CDR3 is 16 residues long. V shed 6 bases and J 7 bases; nucleotides not matched to a gene: 10. The chain's CDR3 is CASSRSPGTGGEKLFF. CDR3 bases: TGCGCCAGCAGCCGAAGCCCCGGGACAGGGGGTGAAAAACTGTTTTTT.

The chain joins TRBV6-1 to TRBJ1-2; D remains unclear. This CDR3 region has 14 residues. CDR1 and CDR2 (germline): MNHNS, SASEGT. Trimming shortened V by 2 bases and J by 2 bases, and 9 bases separated the two germline ends. The CDR3 is CASSETRLNYGYTF. The CDR3 DNA is TGTGCCAGCAGTGAAACGCGACTGAACTATGGCTACACCTTC.

The CDR3 spells CASSLVRRGQISGNTIYF. The CDR3 coding sequence is TGTGCCAGCAGCTTAGTGCGGCGGGGTCAGATCTCTGGAAACACCATATATTTT. This chain uses TRBV7-8 with TRBJ1-3; no reliable D call. Germline V gene sequence: CDR1 SGHVS, CDR2 FQNEAQ. This CDR3 is built from 18 residues. Trimming stripped 1 base from V and 0 bases from J, with 16 bases between.

This chain uses TRBV7-3 with TRBJ1-2, with 8 nucleotides matching TRBD1. CDR1 and CDR2 from the germline V gene are SGHTA and FQGTGA. V lost 1 base to trimming and J lost 6 bases; unmatched junction nucleotides: 7. CDR3 size: 15 residues. The DNA of the CDR3 is TGTGCCAGCAGCTTAAGTGGCAGGGGGCTAAATGGCTACACCTTC. This codes for CASSLSGRGLNGYTF.

This chain joins TRBV9 and TRBJ1-1; TRBD1 is a possible D gene (6 bases). Trimming pared 4 bases from V and 4 bases from J, leaving 11 bases between. The CDR3 length is 13 residues. CDR1 is SGDLS, CDR2 YYNGEE, per germline. The CDR3 region is CASSPGVFTEAFF. The DNA for the CDR3 is TGTGCCAGCAGCCCAGGGGTATTCACTGAAGCTTTCTTT.

V and J are TRBV10-1 and TRBJ2-3; no reliable D call. This CDR3 is 11 amino acids long. Germline values: CDR1 WNHNN, CDR2 SYGVQD (reference sequence). The V end lost 3 bases, the J end lost 6 bases, and 4 bases lay between the germline ends. CDR3 protein: CASSDGDTQYF. In DNA, the CDR3 is TGCGCCAGCAGTGACGGGGATACGCAGTATTTT.

V gene TRBV13 combines with J gene TRBJ1-5; perhaps TRBD1 as D (5 bases). The CDR3 sequence is 13 residues long. In germline, CDR1 is PRHDT, CDR2 FYEKMQ (reference sequence). The V and J ends lost 2 bases and 5 bases respectively, with 7 bases between them. In DNA form, the CDR3 reads TGTGCCAGCAGCTTATCGGGGGATCAGCCCCAGCATTTT. Amino acids: CASSLSGDQPQHF.

The V call is TRBV7-2, the J call TRBJ2-1; 9 positions match TRBD2. The CDR3 totals 15 residues. After removal of 5 bases from V and 4 bases from J, the junction contained 6 bases not matched to a gene. Germline V gives CDR1 SGHTA, CDR2 FQGNSA. DNA of the CDR3: TGTGCCAGCAGCCGTGGGCGGGGGGGGTACAATGAGCAGTTCTTC. It translates to CASSRGRGGYNEQFF.

This rearrangement joins TRBV7-6 to TRBJ2-5, with 10 bases fitting TRBD2. The germline CDR1 and CDR2 sequences are SGHVS and FNYEAQ. The CDR3 consists of 16 residues. The J segment lost 11 bases and the V segment lost 1 base, leaving 13 bases of the junction unmatched. The CDR3 sequence: CASSLGWSGGAGEQYF. The CDR3 DNA reads TGTGCCAGCAGCTTAGGCTGGAGCGGGGGGGCGGGGGAGCAGTACTTC.

This clone was counted a few times. The rearrangement uses TRBV10-3 and TRBJ2-1; D gene unclear. This CDR3 region has 13 residues. Trimming pared 0 bases from V and 5 bases from J, leaving 5 bases between. From germline, CDR1 is ENHRY and CDR2 SYGVKD. DNA for the CDR3: TGTGCCATCAGTGAGTCTCTAAACAATGAGCAGTTCTTC. Translating it yields CAISESLNNEQFF.

V is TRBV6-5 and J is TRBJ2-7; maybe TRBD2 (6 bases). CDR1 is MNHEY, CDR2 SVGAGI, per germline. The CDR3 spans 14 residues. Trimming cost V 6 bases and J 1 base, with 13 bases left between them. The CDR3 here is CASRNGAGSYEQYF. The CDR3 nucleotides read TGTGCCAGCAGAAACGGGGCGGGGTCCTACGAGCAGTACTTC.

This chain connects TRBV11-3 to TRBJ2-2, with D possibly being TRBD1 (6 bases). This CDR3 is built from 16 residues. Germline lookup yields CDR1 SGHNT and CDR2 YENEEA. V lost 4 bases, J lost 2 bases, and 14 bases lay in between. CDR3: CASSSPTDRNTGELFF. CDR3 sequence (DNA): TGTGCCAGCAGCTCCCCAACGGACAGAAACACCGGGGAGCTGTTTTTT.

The genes are TRBV18 and TRBJ2-5; a possible D gene is TRBD1 (6 bases). The CDR3 is 14 amino acids. The ends were cut back, 3 bases at V and 2 bases at J, with 10 bases in the middle. Germline V gene lookup returns CDR1 KGHSH and CDR2 LQKENI. The CDR3 DNA is TGTGCCAGCTCACCCAGGACAGCACAAGAGACCCAGTACTTC. Protein sequence: CASSPRTAQETQYF.